This TCR beta chain emerged from a study of control samples from healthy donors and cancer patients. This clone was detected once. Produced via immunoSEQ multiplex PCR; TCRdb's table is partial and in-frame only. The table lists around 67,000 clones, about nine tenths of them singletons. V dropped 3 bases and J dropped 5 bases, with 15 bases sitting between them. The CDR3 runs 14 residues. Germline-derived CDR1 and CDR2 are SGHNT and YYREEE (reference sequence). The TCR originated in a man aged 55-75 years with colorectal cancer. The sample taken for sequencing was PBMCs. This chain joins TRBV5-4 and TRBJ2-7, with D uncertain. This CDR3 reads CASSSDGSWDEQYF. CDR3 in DNA: TGTGCCAGCAGCTCGGACGGGTCTTGGGACGAGCAGTACTTC.